One and the same sample provided the 5 T cell receptor beta chains below, sequenced in a study of monozygotic twins with cystic fibrosis. Sequenced by immunoSEQ multiplex PCR; TCRdb stores in-frame clones only, minus some. The data show approximately 13,000 clones, about 93% seen once. Sequencing input: blood. Receptor source: a girl aged 2 to 9 with cystic fibrosis.

The rearrangement uses TRBV21-1 and TRBJ2-3. TRBV21-1 is an annotated pseudogene. This CDR3 region has 15 residues. The CDR3 loop reads CATPIRDRYTDTQYF. Here the CDR3 DNA reads TGTGCCACCCCCATCAGGGACCGGTACACAGATACGCAGTATTTT.

The CDR3: CASKPDRVGCEQYF. CDR3 in DNA: TGTGCCAGCAAGCCGGACAGGGTCGGGTGCGAGCAGTACTTC. The chain has TRBV21-1 and TRBJ2-7; TRBD1, the table's D call, lacks a check against the DNA. TRBV21-1 is shown as a pseudogene. The CDR3 contains 14 residues.

The rearrangement joins TRBV16 to TRBJ2-1; the D is unclear. CDR1 is KGHSY, CDR2 FQNENV, per germline. The V end was cut by 1 base, the J end by 0 bases, with 10 bases between. The CDR3 length is 16 residues. This chain's CDR3 is CASSQYGHSSYNEQFF. CDR3 nucleotide sequence: TGTGCCAGCAGCCAATATGGGCATAGCTCCTACAATGAGCAGTTCTTC. Drawing the rest from reference TRBV16 and TRBJ2-1, the complete variable domain is GEEVAQTPKHLVRGEGQKAKLYCAPIKGHSYVFWYQQVLKNEFKFLISFQNENVFDETGMPKERFSAKCLPNSPCSLEIQATKLEDSAVYFCASSQYGHSSYNEQFFGPGTRLTVL.

V is TRBV7-7 and J is TRBJ2-1; D might be TRBD2 (6 bases). The CDR3 sequence is 15 residues long. The V end was cut by 5 bases, the J end by 6 bases, with 17 bases between. CDR1 and CDR2 (germline): SSHAT, FNYEAQ (reference sequence). The CDR3: CASSPSAKGGNEQFF. The CDR3 region has the DNA TGTGCCAGCAGCCCCTCTGCAAAGGGAGGCAATGAGCAGTTCTTC.

V usage is TRBV18 and J usage is TRBJ2-7, with 8 positions matching TRBD2. This CDR3 is built from 15 residues. With 3 bases clipped from V and 9 bases from J, the junction kept 13 bases outside the gene matches. Germline CDR1 reads KGHSH; CDR2 reads LQKENI. The CDR3 sequence is CASSPPGLVHNAQYF. The CDR3 DNA reads TGTGCCAGCTCACCGCCGGGACTAGTCCATAACGCGCAGTACTTC.